These T cell receptor beta chains were read from a single sample in a study of naive and memory T cell subsets. TCRdb re-called the 5' RACE reads through MiXCR, storing one row per CDR3 protein. In the table there are 55,000 to 65,000 distinct CDR3 sequences, 6.5% to 9% of which are singletons. All receptors derive from a female donor in good health. Both conserved end residues are part of each CDR3. Each record gives: clone size, D gene, V gene, J gene, CDR3 protein, CDR3 DNA. D genes are given only for firm matches. Clone size, where shown, is once, few, many, or a class for clones that have expanded.

.	.	TRBV7-3	TRBJ1-2	CASSPMGDYGYTF	TGTGCCAGCAGCCCCATGGGGGATTATGGCTACACCTTC
.	TRBD2	TRBV6-6	TRBJ2-4	CASTPSGRGGNIQYF	TGTGCCAGCACCCCTAGCGGGAGAGGAGGAAACATTCAGTACTTC
.	.	TRBV27	TRBJ2-7	CASSPTLAFYEQYF	TGTGCCAGCAGTCCGACCCTCGCCTTCTACGAGCAGTACTTC
few	TRBD2	TRBV7-9	TRBJ2-7	CASSLALAETYEQYF	TGTGCCAGCAGCTTAGCGCTAGCGGAGACCTACGAGCAGTACTTC
many	.	TRBV12-3/TRBV12-4	TRBJ2-3	CASSPRSGSTDTQYF	TGTGCCAGCAGCCCCCGGAGCGGTAGCACAGATACGCAGTATTTT
.	.	TRBV10-3	TRBJ2-1	CAIRWDTFNEQFF	TGTGCCATCAGGTGGGACACCTTCAATGAGCAGTTCTTC
few	.	TRBV30	TRBJ1-1	CAWSEFVGGTEAFF	TGTGCCTGGAGTGAGTTTGTGGGGGGGACTGAAGCTTTCTTT
many	.	TRBV20-1	TRBJ2-7	CSARQGGSYEQYF	TGCAGTGCGAGACAGGGAGGCTCCTACGAGCAGTACTTC
few	TRBD1	TRBV6-2/TRBV6-3	TRBJ1-1	CASSSYPLTGSAEAFF	TGTGCCAGCAGTTCCTACCCGTTGACAGGGAGCGCTGAAGCTTTCTTT
.	.	TRBV29-1	TRBJ1-1	CSSAGYTEAFF	TGCAGCTCCGCGGGTTATACTGAAGCTTTCTTT
.	.	TRBV19	TRBJ2-1	CASSISSRAVNEQFF	TGTGCCAGTAGTATCTCGAGCAGGGCCGTAAATGAGCAGTTCTTC
many	.	TRBV6-5	TRBJ1-3	CASSYHWTSGNTIYF	TGTGCCAGCAGTTATCATTGGACCTCTGGAAACACCATATATTTT
many	.	TRBV12-3/TRBV12-4	TRBJ1-5	CASSLVGAGQPQHF	TGTGCCAGCAGTTTGGTAGGGGCCGGTCAGCCCCAGCATTTT
many	.	TRBV21-1	TRBJ1-5	CASSKAQQGVESNQPQHF	TGTGCCAGCAGCAAAGCGCAACAGGGGGTGGAGAGCAATCAGCCCCAGCATTTT
few	TRBD2	TRBV5-4	TRBJ2-3	CASSLDPGLAGTDTQYF	TGTGCCAGCAGCTTGGATCCCGGACTAGCGGGCACAGATACGCAGTATTTT